Below, 4 T cell receptor beta chains from the same sample are listed, as sequenced in a study of STAT5B mutations in CD4+ large granular lymphocyte leukemia. The method was immunoSEQ multiplex PCR; TCRdb's version includes in-frame clones alone and lacks a portion of them. The table lists more than 30,000 clones, about nine tenths of them singletons, with 0.75% to 1% in the top ten. Sequencing was performed on CD4+ T cells from blood buffy coats. The receptors were gathered from a human donor in good health.

This chain joins TRBV5-4 and TRBJ2-1; D may match TRBD1 or TRBD2 (5 bases each). The germline CDR1 and CDR2 sequences are SGHNT and YYREEE (reference sequence). V was shortened by 0 bases and J by 9 bases, with 16 bases between the two germline ends. The CDR3 has 15 amino acids. The DNA for the CDR3 is TGTGCCAGCAGCTTGGCAGCCAGTCTTGGGACTGAGCAGTTCTTC. This sequence encodes CASSLAASLGTEQFF.

The rearrangement uses TRBV6-5 and TRBJ1-3; D unresolved. Germline V gene lookup returns CDR1 MNHEY and CDR2 SVGAGI. This CDR3 has 13 residues. V shed 5 bases and J shed 8 bases, with 13 bases lying between them. CDR3 region: CASSMRTVDTIYF. The CDR3 DNA follows: TGTGCCAGCAGTATGAGGACTGTGGACACCATATATTTT.

The chain is built from TRBV7-3 and TRBJ2-2, with D uncertain. This CDR3 spans 13 amino acids. Trimming removed 5 bases at V and 2 bases at J, with 6 bases between. Per the germline V gene, CDR1 is SGHTA and CDR2 is FQGTGA. The CDR3, as DNA: TGTGCCAGCAGCCGTATAAACACCGGGGAGCTGTTTTTT. Amino acids: CASSRINTGELFF.

This chain connects TRBV12-5 to TRBJ1-2; TRBD1 agrees at 7 bases. The V and J ends lost 5 bases and 4 bases, in that order; junction bases with no gene match: 10. Germline V gene data show CDR1 as LGHNT and CDR2 as FRNRAP. This CDR3 region has 15 residues. The CDR3 coding sequence is TGTGCTAGTGGTATACTTGGGGACAGCCTCTATGGCTACACCTTC. Translated: CASGILGDSLYGYTF.